This T cell receptor (beta chain) originates from a study of cytomegalovirus exposure and HLA in healthy donors. The PCR used 60 Vbeta and 13 Jbeta primers. This table comes from immunoSEQ multiplex PCR, and its TCRdb copy is limited to in-frame clones, with some not included. In the table there are about 140,000 clones, about 80% of which are singletons. The CDR3 has 17 residues. This receptor was obtained from a woman aged 40 to 50 in good health and CMV-seronegative. The V call is TRBV21-1, the J call TRBJ2-1; TRBD1, the table's D call, lacks a check against the DNA. TRBV21-1 is reported as a pseudogene. The source material was PBMCs. The CDR3 region has the DNA TGTGCCAGCAGCAAAGGACAGGGGAGAGTCGGTTACAATGAGCAGTTCTTC. This codes for CASSKGQGRVGYNEQFF.